Presented here are 18 T cell receptor beta chains from one specimen sequenced in a study of T-cell memory formation after mild COVID-19 (dated by TCRdb to about 2021). Preparation of the library involved 5' RACE. The sequencer was an Illumina NovaSeq 6000. TCRdb cleaned the public reads at Q25 with fastp, built clones with MiXCR and kept in-frame beta chains. Identical CDR3 proteins give one entry, which carries the most common genes and DNA. For this sample the table gives about 180,000 distinct CDR3 sequences, of which around 16% were detected only once. The ten largest make up under 2.5% of the sample. What was sequenced was PBMCs or a T cell subset sorted from them (not recorded which). The receptors shown here come from an adult woman who had mild COVID-19 (a few samples of this study predate the infection). The sample titles of this study are shuffled in the database, so cell type and time point are left out; the donor was told from shared clones.

The genes are TRBV4-2 and TRBJ2-7, with 9 bases fitting TRBD2. CDR1 LGHNA and CDR2 YNFKEQ come from the germline V gene. V lost 2 bases and J lost 2; bases outside the gene matches: 13. The CDR3 is made up of 18 amino acids. In DNA form, the CDR3 reads TGTGCCAGCAGCCAATATGGGTATCGCGGGGGGGCTCCCTACGAGCAGTACTTC. Protein sequence: CASSQYGYRGGAPYEQYF.

The chain has TRBV24-1 and TRBJ2-7; D possibly corresponds to TRBD2 (6 bases). The CDR3 totals 12 residues. Trimming pared 5 bases from V and 5 bases from J, leaving 9 bases between. In germline, CDR1 is KGHDR, CDR2 SFDVKD. This CDR3 is CATSGRGNEQYF. DNA for the CDR3: TGTGCCACCAGTGGGAGGGGTAACGAGCAGTACTTC.

The V and J genes are TRBV3-1 and TRBJ1-4; possible D gene TRBD1, 5 bases. Germline V lookup: CDR1 LGHDT, CDR2 YNNKEL (reference sequence). Deletions cut 6 bases from V and 14 bases from J, with 19 bases between. This CDR3 comprises 13 residues. This CDR3 is CASRDSGAPGLFF. CDR3 in DNA: TGTGCCAGCAGAGACAGCGGGGCCCCTGGGCTGTTTTTT.

The chain is built from TRBV20-1 and TRBJ2-2, with D possibly called TRBD1 or TRBD2 (5 bases each). Germline CDR1 and CDR2: DFQATT and SNEGSKA (reference sequence). V lost 6 bases, J lost 1 base, and 15 bases lay in between. The CDR3 covers 15 residues. Here the CDR3 DNA reads TGCAGTGCCTTTCCGGGGACCCTGAACACCGGGGAGCTGTTTTTT. It encodes CSAFPGTLNTGELFF.

The genes are TRBV3-1 and TRBJ1-2; D is uncertain. The length of the CDR3 is 15 residues. Trimming pared 1 base from V and 0 bases from J, leaving 9 bases between. Germline assignment: CDR1 LGHDT and CDR2 YNNKEL (reference sequence). This chain's CDR3 is CASSQVTVSNYGYTF. As DNA, the CDR3 is TGTGCCAGCAGCCAAGTAACAGTTTCTAACTATGGCTACACCTTC.

This clonotype occurred a few times. J is TRBJ2-2 and V is TRBV19; D is unclear. The germline CDR1 and CDR2 sequences are LNHDA and SQIVND (reference sequence). Trimming left V 4 bases short and J 0 bases short, with 9 bases between. The CDR3 is 15 residues long. The DNA of the CDR3 is TGTGCCAGTAGTAGAAGAGACACGAACACCGGGGAGCTGTTTTTT. It encodes CASSRRDTNTGELFF.

This sequence joins TRBV11-2 and TRBJ1-4; D unclear. Germline CDR1 is SGHAT and CDR2 is FQNNGV. The CDR3 extends over 14 amino acids. The V end lost 0 bases, the J end lost 7 bases, and 9 bases lay between the germline ends. CDR3 protein: CASSLDNSVEKLFF. The CDR3 coding sequence is TGTGCCAGCAGCTTAGATAACAGTGTTGAAAAACTGTTTTTT. Supplemented by reference TRBV11-2 and TRBJ1-4, the full variable domain reads EAGVAQSPRYKIIEKRQSVAFWCNPISGHATLYWYQQILGQGPKLLIQFQNNGVVDDSQLPKDRFSAERLKGVDSTLKIQPAKLEDSAVYLCASSLDNSVEKLFFGSGTQLSVL.

This clonotype has just a few counts. This sequence joins TRBV7-2 and TRBJ2-1, with 7 positions matching TRBD2. V dropped 8 bases and J dropped 2; count of bases not matched to a gene: 9. The CDR3 sequence is 15 residues long. Germline V gene data show CDR1 as SGHTA and CDR2 as FQGNSA. The CDR3 coding sequence is TGTGCCAGCTCGGCGGGAGACTTGACCTACAATGAGCAGTTCTTC. As protein: CASSAGDLTYNEQFF.

This clonotype was detected only a few times. The chain carries TRBV12-3 or TRBV12-4 and TRBJ2-1; 7 bases fit TRBD2. The trim removed 6 bases at V and 2 bases at J, leaving 4 bases unmatched. The CDR3 has 14 amino acids. The CDR3 sequence is CASRGEGPYNEQFF. The DNA for the CDR3 is TGTGCCAGCAGGGGGGAGGGGCCCTACAATGAGCAGTTCTTC.

This sequence joins TRBV30 and TRBJ1-1; possible D gene TRBD1, 5 bases. CDR3 length: 17 amino acids. CDR1 GTSNPN and CDR2 SVGIG come from the germline V gene (reference sequence). Trimming left V 0 bases short and J 6 bases short, with 23 bases between. CDR3 residues: CAWSVGVVRPYNAEAFF. The CDR3 region has the DNA TGTGCCTGGAGTGTAGGGGTTGTGAGACCTTATAACGCTGAAGCTTTCTTT.

This clonotype was observed a handful of times. In nucleotides, the CDR3 is TGCGCCAGCGGGACGGCAGGGGCAGATACGCAGTATTTT. Its protein is CASGTAGADTQYF. This chain joins TRBV5-1 and TRBJ2-3; possibly TRBD1 for D (6 bases). The CDR3 length is 13 residues. The V gene lost 7 bases and the J gene lost 4 bases, with 13 bases spanning the gap. Germline assignment: CDR1 SGHRS and CDR2 YFSETQ.

This clonotype was detected a few times. The chain employs TRBV29-1 and TRBJ2-5; 9 bases are a match to TRBD2. Germline V gene sequence: CDR1 SQVTM, CDR2 ANQGSEA. With V trimmed by 5 bases and J by 3 bases, 4 bases remained unmatched. The CDR3 contains 13 residues. DNA of the CDR3: TGCAGCGTTCAGGCTAGCGGGAAAGAGACCCAGTACTTC. Protein sequence: CSVQASGKETQYF.

A remark on this clonotype: At one boundary the junction diverges from the germline segment, which might be a read error. The gene calls are TRBV12-3 or TRBV12-4 and TRBJ1-1; no clear D. This CDR3 has 13 residues. The CDR3 sequence is CASSLNGFTEVFF. In DNA form, the CDR3 reads TGTGCCAGCAGTTTAAACGGGTTCACTGAAGTTTTCTTT.

The count of this clonotype is one. This chain links TRBV5-1 with TRBJ1-2; D gene unclear. The CDR3 covers 15 residues. V gave up 0 bases and J gave up 3 bases, with 12 bases separating them. Germline CDR1 is SGHRS and CDR2 is YFSETQ. Here the CDR3 reads CASSLGLSGDYGYTF. The CDR3 DNA follows: TGCGCCAGCAGCTTGGGGTTATCCGGGGACTATGGCTACACCTTC.

This clonotype has just a few counts. The chain uses TRBV19 and TRBJ2-1; TRBD2 agrees at 11 bases. Germline lookup yields CDR1 LNHDA and CDR2 SQIVND (reference sequence). CDR3 length equals 14 residues. The V segment lost 9 bases and the J segment 6 bases; nucleotides outside the gene matches: 7. The CDR3, as DNA: TGTGCCAGCCGGGGACTAGCGGAAACCAATGAGCAGTTCTTC. Its translation is CASRGLAETNEQFF.

This clonotype occurred a few times. The chain has TRBV7-9 and TRBJ2-2, with D perhaps TRBD1 (5 bases). Trimming stripped 6 bases from V and 0 bases from J, with 17 bases between. CDR3 length: 17 residues. Germline V CDR1 and CDR2: SEHNR, FQNEAQ (reference sequence). CDR3 nucleotides: TGTGCCAGCAGGCCATCGCGTGACAGAACGAACACCGGGGAGCTGTTTTTT. It codes for CASRPSRDRTNTGELFF.

The gene calls are TRBV5-1 and TRBJ2-3; perhaps TRBD1 as D (6 bases). The CDR3 is 16 amino acids. Germline V CDR1 and CDR2: SGHRS, YFSETQ. V was shortened by 4 bases and J by 1 base, with 16 bases between the two germline ends. The CDR3 loop reads CASSLGTSVGTDTQYF. The CDR3 nucleotides are TGCGCCAGCAGCCTCGGGACAAGTGTTGGCACAGATACGCAGTATTTT.

V and J are TRBV7-8 and TRBJ1-2, with TRBD1 as a possible D gene (6 bases). Germline CDR1 and CDR2: SGHVS and FQNEAQ. Deletions cut 1 base from V and 0 bases from J, with 12 bases between. This CDR3 is 16 amino acids long. The CDR3 reads CASSLGGANTNYGYTF. CDR3 in DNA: TGTGCCAGCAGCTTAGGGGGGGCCAATACTAACTATGGCTACACCTTC.